Below are 32 T cell receptor beta chains sequenced from a single sample in a study of blood T cell repertoires in COVID-19. Sequencing used immunoSEQ multiplex PCR; TCRdb keeps in-frame clones, though not all of them. The sample records 55,000 to 75,000 clones, around 82% being singletons. Material for sequencing was peripheral blood. All receptors come from an elderly man with active COVID-19.

The CDR3 is CASSGGTARRGYEQFF. The CDR3 region has the DNA TGTGCCAGCAGTGGCGGGACAGCTAGGCGGGGCTATGAGCAGTTCTTC. The J gene is TRBJ2-1, the V gene TRBV2; tentative D call: TRBD1 (7 bases). The CDR3 is 16 amino acids. Germline V gene sequence: CDR1 SNHLY, CDR2 FYNNEI. V shed 4 bases and J shed 8 bases, with 21 bases lying between them.

This sequence joins TRBV5-1 and TRBJ2-7; D possibly corresponds to TRBD1 (6 bases). Trimming left V 0 bases short and J 3 bases short, with 16 bases between. The CDR3 has 16 residues. The V gene's germline CDR1 is SGHRS and CDR2 YFSETQ. The DNA for the CDR3 is TGCGCCAGCAGCTTGGTACCCTCCGGACAGCGCTACGAGCAGTACTTC. Residues: CASSLVPSGQRYEQYF. The variable domain in full, with the rest retrieved from reference TRBV5-1 and TRBJ2-7, is KAGVTQTPRYLIKTRGQQVTLSCSPISGHRSVSWYQQTPGQGLQFLFEYFSETQRNKGNFPGRFSGRQFSNSRSEMNVSTLELGDSALYLCASSLVPSGQRYEQYFGPGTRLTVT.

J is TRBJ2-5 and V is TRBV29-1; 12 bases map to TRBD2. The CDR3 consists of 13 residues. J was trimmed by 3 bases and V by 7 bases; bases with no gene match: 3. Germline V gene lookup returns CDR1 SQVTM and CDR2 ANQGSEA. The CDR3 bases are TGCAGCGCAAGACTAGCGGGGGAAGAGACCCAGTACTTC. As protein: CSARLAGEETQYF.

The CDR3 bases are TGCAGCGCATCGGACAGGGCGAGGGCTGAAGCTTTCTTT. This translates into CSASDRARAEAFF. The chain carries TRBV29-1 and TRBJ1-1, with TRBD1 matching 8 bases. Germline loops: CDR1 SQVTM, CDR2 ANQGSEA. The CDR3 covers 13 residues. Trimming removed 7 bases from V and 6 bases from J; junction bases left unmatched: 10.

The chain couples TRBV18 to TRBJ2-7; D is possibly TRBD2 (5 bases). This CDR3 comprises 11 residues. V lost 3 bases to trimming and J lost 10 bases, with 10 bases between them. Germline values: CDR1 KGHSH, CDR2 LQKENI. The CDR3 loop reads CASSPGVEQYF. The CDR3 region has the DNA TGTGCCAGCTCACCCGGGGTGGAACAGTACTTC.

V gene TRBV9 combines with J gene TRBJ1-3; 10 bases map to TRBD1. From germline, CDR1 is SGDLS and CDR2 YYNGEE. Unmatched junction bases numbered 9, after V lost 3 bases and J lost 0 bases. This CDR3 has 18 residues. CDR3 residues: CASSGGTGASRSGNTIYF. CDR3 sequence (DNA): TGTGCCAGCAGCGGCGGGACAGGGGCCTCCCGCTCTGGAAACACCATATATTTT.

V gene TRBV6-4 combines with J gene TRBJ2-1; D possibly corresponds to TRBD2 (5 bases). The CDR3 has 16 amino acids. The V gene's germline CDR1 is MRHNA and CDR2 SNTAGT. Trimming stripped 6 bases from V and 5 bases from J, with 20 bases between. CDR3 nucleotide sequence: TGTGCCAGCAGCTCTAGACTAATCGAGATCAACAATGAGCAGTTCTTC. Amino acid sequence: CASSSRLIEINNEQFF.

This clone was picked up a small number of times. This chain joins TRBV19 and TRBJ1-6; D call uncertain. Deletions cut 2 bases from V and 9 bases from J, with 8 bases between. The germline gives CDR1 LNHDA, CDR2 SQIVND (reference sequence). CDR3 length equals 13 residues. The CDR3 reads CASSIREASPLHF. The CDR3 DNA is TGTGCCAGTAGTATACGGGAGGCTTCACCCCTCCACTTT.

This clone appeared a single time. The J gene is TRBJ2-4, the V gene TRBV15, with a tentative D call TRBD2 (5 bases). Germline V gives CDR1 LNHNV, CDR2 YYDKDF (reference sequence). CDR3 length equals 12 residues. V gave up 0 bases and J gave up 13 bases, with 10 bases separating them. CDR3 bases: TGTGCCACCAGCAGAGATGGGAGACTCCAGTACTTC. Its protein is CATSRDGRLQYF.

This clone occurred a few times. The V call is TRBV7-2, the J call TRBJ2-1; 8 nucleotides align to TRBD2. The CDR3 has 17 residues. CDR1 SGHTA and CDR2 FQGNSA come from the germline V gene. V gave up 2 bases and J gave up 7 bases; unmatched junction bases: 13. The CDR3 nucleotides are TGTGCCAGCAGCTTATTGACTAGCGCTGGATTAGGGAATGAGCAGTTCTTC. Its translation: CASSLLTSAGLGNEQFF.

The V gene is TRBV13, the J gene TRBJ2-7, with D tentatively TRBD2 (6 bases). Germline V gene data show CDR1 as PRHDT and CDR2 as FYEKMQ (reference sequence). This CDR3 is built from 14 residues. Trimming shortened V by 0 bases and J by 6 bases, and 12 bases separated the two germline ends. In DNA, the CDR3 is TGTGCCAGCAGCTTAGGCGGCGGGGAGAGCGAGCAGTACTTC. This translates into CASSLGGGESEQYF.

The chain combines TRBV3-1 (or the pseudogene TRBV3-2) with TRBJ2-5; 11 nucleotides agree with TRBD2. There are 14 residues in the CDR3. Germline assignment: CDR1 LGHDT and CDR2 YNNKEL (reference sequence). The J segment lost 4 bases and the V segment lost 4 bases, leaving 2 bases of the junction unmatched. DNA of the CDR3: TGTGCCAGCAGCCTCGGGACTAGCGGAGAGACCCAGTACTTC. Translating gives CASSLGTSGETQYF.

This clone was detected only a few times. V is TRBV5-8 and J is TRBJ1-2; D may be TRBD1 (6 bases). The germline CDR1 and CDR2 sequences are SGHTS and YDEGEE. CDR3 length equals 14 residues. The ends were cut back, 0 bases at V and 8 bases at J, with 14 bases in the middle. CDR3 bases: TGTGCCAGCAGCTTGGCCGGGACAAGCGTCGGCTACACCTTC. Translated: CASSLAGTSVGYTF.

This chain uses TRBV7-2 with TRBJ2-3, with a possible D match to TRBD2 (6 bases). The ends were cut back, 5 bases at V and 0 bases at J, with 15 bases in the middle. CDR3 size: 16 residues. Looked up from germline, CDR1 is SGHTA and CDR2 is FQGNSA. The chain's CDR3 is CASSPGGQLSTDTQYF. CDR3 bases: TGTGCCAGCAGCCCCGGAGGGCAGCTGAGCACAGATACGCAGTATTTT. Full variable domain (outside the CDR3, taken from reference TRBV7-2 and TRBJ2-3): GAGVSQSPSNKVTEKGKDVELRCDPISGHTALYWYRQSLGQGLEFLIYFQGNSAPDKSGLPSDRFSAERTGGSVSTLTIQRTQQEDSAVYLCASSPGGQLSTDTQYFGPGTRLTVL.

This clone was found once. V gene TRBV11-2 combines with J gene TRBJ2-3; TRBD2 might be the D (6 bases). Germline V gene sequence: CDR1 SGHAT, CDR2 FQNNGV. The CDR3 length is 14 residues. With 3 bases removed from V and 9 bases from J, the gap between germline ends came to 16 bases. In nucleotides, the CDR3 is TGTGCCAGCAGCTTGGGGACTCGATCCGTAACGCAGTATTTT. Translation: CASSLGTRSVTQYF.

This clone was seen a few times. The V call is TRBV6-2 or TRBV6-3, the J call TRBJ2-1; 11 nucleotides agree with TRBD2. Germline values: CDR1 MNHEY, CDR2 SVGEGT. V was clipped by 2 bases and J by 7 bases; unmatched bases: 7. The CDR3 spans 16 residues. CDR3 region: CASSYALAGGANEQFF. The CDR3 DNA follows: TGTGCCAGCAGTTACGCCCTAGCGGGAGGCGCAAATGAGCAGTTCTTC.

The gene calls are TRBV7-9 and TRBJ2-5; TRBD2 matches at 16 bases. CDR1 and CDR2 (germline): SEHNR, FQNEAQ (reference sequence). Trimming took 5 bases from V and 5 from J; bases not matched to a gene: 5. This CDR3 spans 16 amino acids. The CDR3 DNA reads as TGTGCCAGCAGCGAGGGACTAGCGGGAGGGCAGGAGACCCAGTACTTC. Translated, it gives CASSEGLAGGQETQYF.

The chain carries TRBV7-8 and TRBJ2-7, with 8 bases that match TRBD2. The germline V gene has CDR1 SGHVS and CDR2 FQNEAQ. The CDR3 covers 16 residues. The V and J ends lost 10 bases and 2 bases, in that order; junction bases with no gene match: 16. The chain's CDR3 is CATAALGLAEPYEQYF. The CDR3 coding sequence is TGTGCCACCGCCGCCCTTGGACTAGCCGAACCCTACGAGCAGTACTTC.

This sequence joins TRBV20-1 and TRBJ2-5; D is perhaps TRBD2 (6 bases). The CDR3 covers 15 residues. The V end lost 3 bases, the J end lost 4 bases, and 18 bases lay between the germline ends. Germline assignment: CDR1 DFQATT and CDR2 SNEGSKA (reference sequence). CDR3: CSASGTWHGGETQYF. The CDR3 DNA follows: TGCAGTGCTAGTGGTACCTGGCACGGGGGAGAGACCCAGTACTTC.

The chain combines TRBV6-2 or TRBV6-3 with TRBJ1-2; a weak D match, TRBD1 (5 bases). Germline CDR1 reads MNHEY; CDR2 reads SVGEGT. The CDR3 covers 17 residues. Trimming removed 5 bases at V and 2 bases at J, with 21 bases between. Written as DNA, the CDR3 is TGTGCCAGCAGTGACACCCTCGGGGGTGGCAGAAACTATGGCTACACCTTC. It is translated as CASSDTLGGGRNYGYTF.

This clone has ten or more counts. The chain uses TRBV2 and TRBJ1-4, with a weak D call TRBD1 (5 bases). CDR1 and CDR2 from the germline V gene are SNHLY and FYNNEI. This CDR3 region has 14 residues. Trimming shortened V by 2 bases and J by 4 bases, and 8 bases separated the two germline ends. CDR3 nucleotides: TGTGCCAGCAGTGAATCAGGGCTTAATGAAAAACTGTTTTTT. It encodes CASSESGLNEKLFF.

The chain joins TRBV9 to TRBJ2-7; D unclear. From germline, CDR1 is SGDLS and CDR2 YYNGEE. The CDR3 has 14 residues. Trimming pared 0 bases from V and 6 bases from J, leaving 13 bases between. In DNA, the CDR3 is TGTGCCAGCAGCGTAGTGCCCGAGACGGGCGAGCAGTACTTC. Its protein product is CASSVVPETGEQYF.

The chain joins TRBV11-2 to TRBJ2-7, with D perhaps TRBD1 (5 bases). V lost 5 bases and J 2 bases, leaving 10 bases between the germline ends. From germline, CDR1 is SGHAT and CDR2 FQNNGV. The length of the CDR3 is 13 residues. The CDR3 nucleotides read TGTGCCAGCAGCCAGGGTTTAACCTACGAGCAGTACTTC. It is translated as CASSQGLTYEQYF.

The chain couples TRBV29-1 to TRBJ2-1, with 7 bases lining up with TRBD2. This CDR3 region has 14 residues. J was trimmed by 10 bases and V by 5 bases; bases with no gene match: 14. Germline CDR1 reads SQVTM; CDR2 reads ANQGSEA. In DNA, the CDR3 is TGCAGCGTTAATGAGCGGGGAAGGGACTGGGAGCAGTTCTTC. It codes for CSVNERGRDWEQFF.

The rearrangement uses TRBV5-6 and TRBJ2-7; no definite D call. The CDR3 loop spans 15 amino acids. The germline gives CDR1 SGHDT, CDR2 YYEEEE. Trimming left V 1 base short and J 3 bases short, with 14 bases between. The CDR3: CASSLSLIRSYEQYF. Written as DNA, the CDR3 is TGTGCCAGCAGCTTGAGCCTAATACGGAGCTACGAGCAGTACTTC.

The chain is built from TRBV29-1 and TRBJ1-5, with D hard to call. This CDR3 contains 13 residues. Trimming removed 4 bases from V and 0 bases from J, with 7 bases in between. The germline V gene has CDR1 SQVTM and CDR2 ANQGSEA. The CDR3 region is CSVAVNSNQPQHF. The CDR3 nucleotides are TGCAGCGTTGCAGTAAATAGCAATCAGCCCCAGCATTTT.

This chain connects TRBV7-2 to TRBJ2-3, with 8 bases matching TRBD1. V trimming: 1 base; J trimming: 3 bases; junction bases outside the gene matches: 12. The CDR3 contains 18 residues. Germline V gene lookup returns CDR1 SGHTA and CDR2 FQGNSA. CDR3 bases: TGTGCCAGCAGCTTAGGGGCCCGAGGACAGGGTTTTACAGATACGCAGTATTTT. Its translation: CASSLGARGQGFTDTQYF.

On this clone: At the DNA level, this CDR3 is encoded by other sequences in the same sample as well. The J gene is TRBJ2-3, the V gene TRBV7-9, with D possibly being TRBD2 (6 bases). This CDR3 has 13 amino acids. The V gene lost 5 bases and the J gene lost 4 bases, with 10 bases spanning the gap. Looked up from germline, CDR1 is SEHNR and CDR2 is FQNEAQ (reference sequence). This chain's CDR3 is CASSPRGPDTQYF. For the CDR3, the DNA is TGTGCCAGCAGCCCGCGGGGACCAGATACGCAGTATTTT.

The sample holds a few counts of this clone. The J gene is TRBJ2-7, the V gene TRBV29-1; D might be TRBD1 (6 bases). Germline CDR1 SQVTM, CDR2 ANQGSEA. Trimming took 6 bases from V and 2 from J, leaving 17 bases between them. The CDR3 is 14 residues long. CDR3 sequence (DNA): TGCAGCGTGTCGACCGGGACACGTACCTACGAGCAGTACTTC. The encoded protein is CSVSTGTRTYEQYF.

The V gene is TRBV5-1, the J gene TRBJ1-2, with 11 bases that match TRBD1. The CDR3 sequence is 13 residues long. Germline CDR1 is SGHRS and CDR2 is YFSETQ. After removal of 4 bases from V and 6 bases from J, the junction contained 2 bases not matched to a gene. CDR3 bases: TGCGCCAGCAGCGGACAGGGGGCTGATGGCTACACCTTC. Residues: CASSGQGADGYTF.

The chain joins TRBV24-1 to TRBJ1-2; 7 bases match TRBD1. CDR1 KGHDR and CDR2 SFDVKD come from the germline V gene. This CDR3 has 12 residues. The trim removed 6 bases at V and 6 bases at J, leaving 3 bases unmatched. The CDR3 DNA follows: TGTGCCACCAGTTACACAGGGGATGGCTACACCTTC. Its protein is CATSYTGDGYTF.

This clone was seen more than once but under ten times. The genes are TRBV12-3 or TRBV12-4 and TRBJ2-5; D is possibly TRBD2 (6 bases). The CDR3 consists of 13 residues. V was clipped by 6 bases and J by 4 bases, with 12 bases between them. The CDR3: CASRYGLTETQYF. In nucleotides, the CDR3 is TGTGCCAGCAGATACGGACTAACAGAGACCCAGTACTTC.